Listed below are T cell receptor beta chains from one sample, sequenced in a study of blood T cell repertoires in COVID-19. Only in-frame clones appear in the TCRdb table, and some are missing; sequencing was by immunoSEQ multiplex PCR. Altogether some 510,000 clones are present, around nine tenths being singletons, with the ten largest covering less than 2%. The source material was PBMCs or T cells enriched from blood (not recorded which). These receptors were obtained from a woman in her forties who had recovered from COVID-19. CDR3s include the opening cysteine and the closing phenylalanine or tryptophan.

TRBV9	TRBJ1-1	CASSVEASGTHEAFF
TRBV5-1	TRBJ2-1	CASSHPEAYEQFF
TRBV3-1/TRBV3-2	TRBJ1-2	CASSQAGTGATYYGYTF
TRBV5-1	TRBJ2-1	CASSPGGGYNEQFF
TRBV29-1	TRBJ1-4	CSVQERGADNEKLFF
TRBV15	TRBJ2-2	CATSRSPDRVTGELFF
TRBV4-1	TRBJ2-1	CASSQDQGYPYNEQFF
TRBV4-3	TRBJ1-6	CASSQEGQLDNSPLHF
TRBV7-8	TRBJ2-3	CASSLAYGRDGTDTQYF
TRBV5-1	TRBJ1-5	CASSFDGHQPQHF
TRBV7-2	TRBJ1-1	CASSLTHGGTEAFF
TRBV25-1	TRBJ2-1	CASSDMTSADNEQFF
TRBV30	TRBJ2-7	CAWNHLAGNYEQYF
TRBV27	TRBJ2-1	CASSEPPTGSDEQFF
TRBV10-3	TRBJ2-7	CASLGTDDYEQYF
TRBV11-2	TRBJ1-3	CASSLVRTWTGNTIYF
TRBV9	TRBJ1-3	CASSVREGVYPISGNTIYF
TRBV19	TRBJ1-2	CASSPWGPLSLDKPRGYTF
TRBV2	TRBJ1-2	CASSGDRGFVGGYTF
TRBV27	TRBJ1-4	CASSPGALNEKLFF
TRBV5-1	TRBJ1-3	CASSFTEGQGAGNTIYF
TRBV6-2/TRBV6-3	TRBJ1-5	CASSYSGGFNQPQHF
TRBV6-5	TRBJ2-7	CASSYGTDTYEQYF
TRBV7-2	TRBJ2-1	CASSLVGTAGDNEQFF
TRBV7-9	TRBJ2-7	CASSFGTGGYEQYF
TRBV19	TRBJ1-3	CASNRRDTIYF
TRBV18	TRBJ2-1	CASSPDSGRTYNEQFF
TRBV5-1	TRBJ2-1	CASSFDLAGNNEQFF
TRBV11-3	TRBJ1-1	CASSLGGQGWTEAFF
TRBV7-2	TRBJ2-7	CASSLAGTDISYEQYF
TRBV4-3	TRBJ2-5	CASSRWGGREGTQYF
TRBV3-1/TRBV3-2	TRBJ2-2	CASSPDYGELFF
TRBV18	TRBJ1-2	CASSSGQIYTF
TRBV27	TRBJ2-7	CASSLSGQSHYEQYF
TRBV6-2/TRBV6-3	TRBJ1-1	CASSEHFRRNWMNTEAFF
TRBV29-1	TRBJ2-7	CSVAGTSHSDEQYF
TRBV4-1	TRBJ1-5	CASSQDRDQPQHF
TRBV5-1	TRBJ1-2	CASSLDPEGGYTF
TRBV19	TRBJ1-2	CASSRDSWRGYTF
TRBV5-1	TRBJ1-2	CASSLPGVGYTF
TRBV4-1	TRBJ2-7	CASSRTTGDTYEQYF
TRBV16	TRBJ2-1	CASSQSRTSKNEQFF
TRBV4-2	TRBJ1-2	CASSQDSGINYGYTF
TRBV7-2	TRBJ1-2	CASSPAQFNYGYTF
TRBV6-2/TRBV6-3	TRBJ2-2	CASSYQGTVNTGELFF
TRBV4-1	TRBJ1-2	CASSQNPRGSYTF